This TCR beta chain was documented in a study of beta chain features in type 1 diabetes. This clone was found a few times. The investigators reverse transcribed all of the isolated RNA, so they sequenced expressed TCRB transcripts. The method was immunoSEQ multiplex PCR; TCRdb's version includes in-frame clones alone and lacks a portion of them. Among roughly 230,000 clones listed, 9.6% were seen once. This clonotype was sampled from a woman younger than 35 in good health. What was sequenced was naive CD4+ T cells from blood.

CDR3 sequence reads: CASFDRGWSGNYEQYF. DNA of the CDR3: TGTGCCAGTTTCGACAGGGGCTGGAGTGGGAACTACGAGCAGTACTTC. This rearrangement joins TRBV7-8 to TRBJ2-7; 8 bases are shared with TRBD1. Germline CDR1 and CDR2: SGHVS and FQNEAQ. J lost 3 bases, V lost 9 bases, and 16 bases had no gene match. The CDR3 runs to 16 residues.